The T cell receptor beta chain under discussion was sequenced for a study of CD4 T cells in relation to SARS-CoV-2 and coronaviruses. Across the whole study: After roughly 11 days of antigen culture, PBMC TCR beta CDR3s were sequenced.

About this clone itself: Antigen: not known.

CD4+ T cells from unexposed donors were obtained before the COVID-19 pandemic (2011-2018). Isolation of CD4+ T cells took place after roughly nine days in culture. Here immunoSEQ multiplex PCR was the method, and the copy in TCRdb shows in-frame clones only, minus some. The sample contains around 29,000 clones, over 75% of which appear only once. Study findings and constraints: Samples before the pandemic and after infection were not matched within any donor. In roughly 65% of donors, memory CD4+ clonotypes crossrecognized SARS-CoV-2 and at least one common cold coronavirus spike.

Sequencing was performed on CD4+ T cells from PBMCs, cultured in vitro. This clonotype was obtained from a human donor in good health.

The CDR3 nucleotides are TGCGCCAGCAGTGAGGCTCCACATACCTACGAGCAGTACTTC. Translated: CASSEAPHTYEQYF. The chain couples TRBV5-1 to TRBJ2-7, with unresolved D. Germline values: CDR1 SGHRS, CDR2 YFSETQ. The CDR3 runs 14 residues. V was shortened by 5 bases and J by 2 bases, with 14 bases between the two germline ends.